A single sample gave rise to the 26 T cell receptor beta chains below, sequenced in a study of shared clonotypes between healthy human individuals. The data were produced by immunoSEQ multiplex PCR, yet TCRdb's version contains in-frame clones alone and is incomplete. The sample shows roughly 2.5 million clones, roughly nine tenths of them seen only once. The sequencing input was naive CD4+ T cells sorted from blood. Subset defined: CD45RA+ positively selected. These receptors all come from a man younger than 35 in good health.

The genes are TRBV15 and TRBJ1-2; 8 positions match TRBD1. J lost 4 bases, V lost 3 bases, and 4 bases had no gene match. Germline lookup yields CDR1 LNHNV and CDR2 YYDKDF (reference sequence). The CDR3 spans 14 residues. DNA of the CDR3: TGTGCCACCAGCAGCCAGGGGGCCGGCTATGGCTACACCTTC. Translating it yields CATSSQGAGYGYTF.

The rearrangement links TRBV10-3 to TRBJ2-3, with a possible D match to TRBD1 (6 bases). Between the trimmed V and J ends, which lost 0 bases and 3 bases, there was a span of 13 bases. The CDR3 spans 16 residues. Germline values: CDR1 ENHRY, CDR2 SYGVKD. This CDR3 is CAISESGQGMTDTQYF. In DNA, the CDR3 is TGTGCCATCAGTGAGTCGGGACAAGGAATGACAGATACGCAGTATTTT.

J is TRBJ2-1 and V is TRBV12-2; the D call of TRBD1 is as the table states it, not checked on the DNA. TRBV12-2 is a pseudogene locus. This CDR3 has 17 residues. CDR3 DNA sequence: TGTGCAAGTCGCTTGGGACAGGGAGAGAATGGGCAATGGGAGCAGTTCTTC. Protein: CASRLGQGENGQWEQFF.

The rearrangement joins TRBV5-1 to TRBJ1-6, with D uncertain. The germline CDR1 and CDR2 sequences are SGHRS and YFSETQ. Trimming took 0 bases from V and 8 from J, leaving 12 bases between them. The CDR3 consists of 15 residues. The CDR3 nucleotides read TGCGCCAGCAGCTTGGGGCTGGCGGTGGATTCACCCCTCCACTTT. Translating it yields CASSLGLAVDSPLHF.

The chain has TRBV23-1 and TRBJ2-5, with 11 bases aligning to TRBD1. TRBV23-1 is an ORF; its function is uncertain. This CDR3 comprises 13 residues. The junction had 4 bases not matched to a gene; V was cut back by 8 bases and J by 5 bases. The CDR3 DNA sequence: TGCGCCAGCCTCCGGACAGGGGGCGAGACCCAGTACTTC. Protein: CASLRTGGETQYF.

The rearrangement joins TRBV21-1 to TRBJ1-5; TRBD1 reflects the table's D call only, with no check against the DNA. TRBV21-1 is given as a pseudogene. The CDR3 runs to 19 residues. In nucleotides, the CDR3 is TGTGCCAGCAGCAAAGACAGGGCTGAGAATGAACGAGGCAATCAGCCCCAGCATTTT. This codes for CASSKDRAENERGNQPQHF.

CDR3 sequence: CASSLDTLSYEQYF. Written as DNA, the CDR3 is TGTGCCAGCAGCTTGGACACTCTCTCCTACGAGCAGTACTTC. This sequence joins TRBV7-2 and TRBJ2-7; D is possibly TRBD1 (5 bases). V was trimmed by 3 bases and J by 0 bases, leaving 9 bases between them. CDR1 SGHTA and CDR2 FQGNSA come from the germline V gene. The CDR3 consists of 14 residues.

The chain has TRBV11-2 and TRBJ1-1; no clear D gene. The CDR3 sequence is 13 residues long. Germline CDR1 SGHAT, CDR2 FQNNGV. Between the trimmed V and J ends, which lost 4 bases and 1 base, there was a span of 7 bases. The CDR3 coding sequence is TGTGCCAGCAGCTCGCTGCAGAACACTGAAGCTTTCTTT. Protein sequence: CASSSLQNTEAFF. Filled out from reference TRBV11-2 and TRBJ1-1, the complete variable domain reads EAGVAQSPRYKIIEKRQSVAFWCNPISGHATLYWYQQILGQGPKLLIQFQNNGVVDDSQLPKDRFSAERLKGVDSTLKIQPAKLEDSAVYLCASSSLQNTEAFFGQGTRLTVV.

On this clone: Other DNA sequences in the same sample also yield this CDR3. The rearrangement uses TRBV7-2 and TRBJ2-7; D gene unclear. The germline V gene has CDR1 SGHTA and CDR2 FQGNSA. The V and J ends lost 1 base and 1 base respectively, with 11 bases between them. The CDR3 extends over 15 amino acids. The CDR3 coding sequence is TGTGCCAGCAGCTTAGTGGGGTCAGATTCCTACGAGCAGTACTTC. Translation gives CASSLVGSDSYEQYF.

This chain connects TRBV30 to TRBJ1-2, with 10 nucleotides matching TRBD1. J was trimmed by 7 bases and V by 0 bases; bases with no gene match: 8. CDR3 length: 15 amino acids. Germline V CDR1 and CDR2: GTSNPN, SVGIG (reference sequence). The chain's CDR3 is CAWSVSTTGGLGYTF. CDR3 nucleotides: TGTGCCTGGAGTGTAAGCACGACAGGGGGCCTTGGCTACACCTTC.

The gene calls are TRBV30 and TRBJ2-1; tentative D call: TRBD2 (6 bases). Per germline, CDR1 GTSNPN and CDR2 SVGIG (reference sequence). The CDR3 is made up of 14 amino acids. Trimming shortened V by 0 bases and J by 5 bases, and 11 bases separated the two germline ends. The CDR3 is CAWSVVTRDNEQFF. DNA of the CDR3: TGTGCCTGGAGTGTAGTGACTAGGGACAATGAGCAGTTCTTC.

The chain joins TRBV10-3 to TRBJ1-5, with D maybe TRBD1 (5 bases). The germline gives CDR1 ENHRY, CDR2 SYGVKD. This CDR3 region has 14 residues. Trimming removed 11 bases at V and 9 bases at J, with 23 bases between. CDR3 coding DNA: TGTGCCGCATCACCCACGGGGGAGCAATGGCCCCAGCATTTT. It yields the protein CAASPTGEQWPQHF.

J is TRBJ2-3 and V is TRBV7-2, with D hard to call. This CDR3 region has 14 residues. Trimming took 4 bases from V and 1 from J, leaving 9 bases between them. Per the germline V gene, CDR1 is SGHTA and CDR2 is FQGNSA. In nucleotides, the CDR3 is TGTGCCAGCAGCTCTTCAGCTGGCACAGATACGCAGTATTTT. Amino acid sequence: CASSSSAGTDTQYF.

This chain links TRBV5-6 with TRBJ2-2; 11 bases agree with TRBD1. Germline V CDR1 and CDR2: SGHDT, YYEEEE. This CDR3 has 15 amino acids. V shed 4 bases and J 5 bases; nucleotides not matched to a gene: 4. The CDR3 nucleotides are TGTGCCAGCAGCAGGGGACAGGGGGTTACCGGGGAGCTGTTTTTT. It is translated as CASSRGQGVTGELFF.

V and J are TRBV13 and TRBJ1-1, with TRBD1 as a possible D gene (5 bases). The CDR3 is made up of 17 amino acids. V was shortened by 1 base and J by 3 bases, with 18 bases between the two germline ends. CDR1 is PRHDT and CDR2 is FYEKMQ in the germline V gene (reference sequence). The CDR3 nucleotides read TGTGCCAGCAGCTTAGACCGCAGGGCTCTCGGGCACACTGAAGCTTTCTTT. Translation gives CASSLDRRALGHTEAFF. Full variable domain (remainder filled in from reference TRBV13 and TRBJ1-1): AAGVIQSPRHLIKEKRETATLKCYPIPRHDTVYWYQQGPGQDPQFLISFYEKMQSDKGSIPDRFSAQQFSDYHSELNMSSLELGDSALYFCASSLDRRALGHTEAFFGQGTRLTVV.

The rearrangement joins TRBV7-2 to TRBJ2-7; no clear D. This CDR3 comprises 16 residues. V was pared by 0 bases and J by 0 bases, with 12 bases between. CDR1 SGHTA and CDR2 FQGNSA come from the germline V gene. DNA for the CDR3: TGTGCCAGCAGCTTAGCGCCCACGGCTGGCTCCTACGAGCAGTACTTC. Residues: CASSLAPTAGSYEQYF.

This chain uses TRBV6-5 with TRBJ1-3; D not certain. V was pared by 6 bases and J by 0 bases, with 6 bases between. This CDR3 has 13 residues. Germline V gives CDR1 MNHEY, CDR2 SVGAGI. CDR3 DNA: TGTGCCAGCAGGGGGAACTCTGGAAACACCATATATTTT. Protein product: CASRGNSGNTIYF.

This sequence joins TRBV9 and TRBJ2-5; D unresolved. Trimming left V 0 bases short and J 5 bases short, with 11 bases between. The germline CDR1 and CDR2 sequences are SGDLS and YYNGEE. This CDR3 comprises 14 residues. The CDR3 region is CASSVEAGYETQYF. CDR3 nucleotides: TGTGCCAGCAGCGTAGAAGCAGGCTACGAGACCCAGTACTTC.

The chain uses TRBV10-3 and TRBJ2-3; D not certain. The CDR3 sequence is 14 residues long. Germline-derived CDR1 and CDR2 are ENHRY and SYGVKD. V lost 3 bases and J 4 bases, leaving 11 bases between the germline ends. The CDR3 bases are TGTGCCATCAGTGAAAGTCGAAACCCAGATACGCAGTATTTT. Encoded protein: CAISESRNPDTQYF.

The chain combines TRBV10-3 with TRBJ2-7; TRBD2 might be the D (6 bases). CDR1 and CDR2 from the germline V gene are ENHRY and SYGVKD. The V gene lost 4 bases and the J gene lost 0 bases, with 13 bases spanning the gap. CDR3 length: 15 amino acids. Here the CDR3 reads CAISAGRGFSYEQYF. DNA of the CDR3: TGTGCCATCAGTGCGGGACGGGGGTTCTCCTACGAGCAGTACTTC.

The gene calls are TRBV27 and TRBJ1-1, with D possibly being TRBD1 (5 bases). V was trimmed by 6 bases and J by 1 base, leaving 12 bases between them. The CDR3 is 14 amino acids. CDR1 and CDR2 (germline): MNHEY, SMNVEV (reference sequence). CDR3 sequence reads: CASRSRGTNTEAFF. CDR3 nucleotides: TGTGCCAGCAGGAGTCGGGGCACGAACACTGAAGCTTTCTTT.

The V call is TRBV5-4, the J call TRBJ2-5; the D gene is possibly TRBD1 (6 bases). Trimming removed 4 bases at V and 0 bases at J, with 13 bases between. This CDR3 has 15 amino acids. The V gene's germline CDR1 is SGHNT and CDR2 YYREEE (reference sequence). CDR3 nucleotide sequence: TGTGCCAGCAGCCTTGGTGGACAGAACCAAGAGACCCAGTACTTC. The encoded protein is CASSLGGQNQETQYF.

The V call is TRBV15, the J call TRBJ2-2, with D unclear. V shed 0 bases and J shed 3 bases, with 5 bases lying between them. The germline gives CDR1 LNHNV, CDR2 YYDKDF (reference sequence). The CDR3 runs to 14 residues. CDR3 in DNA: TGTGCCACCAGCAGAGAACAGCACACCGGGGAGCTGTTTTTT. Its translation is CATSREQHTGELFF.

The rearrangement joins TRBV9 to TRBJ2-6; 9 positions agree with TRBD2. The germline CDR1 and CDR2 sequences are SGDLS and YYNGEE. V lost 4 bases and J lost 2; bases outside the gene matches: 1. The CDR3 covers 15 residues. The CDR3 loop reads CASSPSGAGANVLTF. Written as DNA, the CDR3 is TGTGCCAGCAGCCCTAGCGGGGCTGGGGCCAACGTCCTGACTTTC.

The chain joins TRBV7-6 to TRBJ2-1; the match to TRBD2 covers 8 bases. Germline values: CDR1 SGHVS, CDR2 FNYEAQ. Trimming removed 1 base from V and 6 bases from J; junction bases left unmatched: 8. This CDR3 has 16 amino acids. The CDR3, as DNA: TGTGCCAGCAGCTTAGTCCCCGGGGCGGGGGGCAATGAGCAGTTCTTC. Its protein product is CASSLVPGAGGNEQFF.

A single count supports this clone. Other nucleotide sequences from this sample produce the same CDR3. V is TRBV5-1 and J is TRBJ2-7, with D perhaps being TRBD1 or TRBD2 (6 bases each). Germline CDR1 is SGHRS and CDR2 is YFSETQ. V was cut by 0 bases and J by 6 bases, with 13 bases left in between. The CDR3 runs 14 residues. The CDR3 coding sequence is TGCGCCAGCAGCTTGGCGGGGGCCCCGGGCGAGCAGTACTTC. This sequence encodes CASSLAGAPGEQYF. The variable domain in full, completed from reference TRBV5-1 and TRBJ2-7, reads KAGVTQTPRYLIKTRGQQVTLSCSPISGHRSVSWYQQTPGQGLQFLFEYFSETQRNKGNFPGRFSGRQFSNSRSEMNVSTLELGDSALYLCASSLAGAPGEQYFGPGTRLTVT.